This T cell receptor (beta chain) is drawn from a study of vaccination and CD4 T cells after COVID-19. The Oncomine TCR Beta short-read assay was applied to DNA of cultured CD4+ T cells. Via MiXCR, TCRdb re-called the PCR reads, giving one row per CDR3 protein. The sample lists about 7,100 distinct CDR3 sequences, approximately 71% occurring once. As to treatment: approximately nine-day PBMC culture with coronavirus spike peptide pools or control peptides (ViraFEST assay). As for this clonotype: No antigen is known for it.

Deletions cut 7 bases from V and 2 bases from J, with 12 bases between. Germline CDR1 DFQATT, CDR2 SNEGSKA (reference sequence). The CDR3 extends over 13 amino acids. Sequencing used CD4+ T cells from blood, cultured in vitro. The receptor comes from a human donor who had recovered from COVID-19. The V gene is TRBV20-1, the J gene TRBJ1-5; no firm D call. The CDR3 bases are TGCAGTGTCGAGGGTTTTGGCAATCAGCCCCAGCATTTT. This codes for CSVEGFGNQPQHF.